This T cell receptor (beta chain) was found in a study of blood T cell repertoires in COVID-19. Participants, 18 to 89 years old, spanned around 25 US areas. Participant-given clinical history determined each cohort assignment. Recovery among Cohort 3 donors was established by two negative PCRs, clearance, or symptom resolution. The CDR3 length is 18 residues. V lost 4 bases, J lost 3 bases, and 16 bases stayed unmatched. Per germline, CDR1 SGHNT and CDR2 YYREEE (reference sequence). In the original workflow: From reference gene primer amplification, estimates of nucleated cell counts were derived. Generated by immunoSEQ multiplex PCR, the TCRdb table keeps only in-frame clones and is missing some. The V and J calls and clone size come from that table; D and trimming were worked out from the DNA. Here the sample spans approximately 250,000 clones, roughly 87% being singletons.

This sequence originates from a woman under 40 who had recovered from COVID-19. The sample was PBMCs or T cells enriched from blood (not recorded which). The chain recombines TRBV5-4 with TRBJ1-3; TRBD1 agrees at 7 bases. The CDR3 bases are TGTGCCAGCAGCCCCGGGCCCTCAGGGGGATCTATTGGAAACACCATATATTTT. This gives the protein CASSPGPSGGSIGNTIYF.